A selection of T cell receptor beta chains follows, all from one sample in a study of cytomegalovirus exposure and HLA in healthy donors. Profiling relied on immunoSEQ multiplex PCR, and the TCRdb table lists in-frame clones only, not all of them. The data show more than 100,000 clones, under 85% seen once. Specimen: PBMCs. The receptor source for this set is a woman between 50 and 59 years old in good health and CMV-seropositive. CDR3s include the opening cysteine and the closing phenylalanine or tryptophan. Fields, in order: CDR3 protein, CDR3 DNA, D gene, clone size, J gene, V gene. D genes are given only for firm matches. Only some rows state a clone size, as once, few, many or a class for expanded clones.

CASSLAGLETQYF | TGTGCCAGCAGCTTAGCAGGCTTAGAGACCCAGTACTTC | NA | NA | TRBJ2-5 | TRBV11-3
CASSLAGLTNEKLFF | TGTGCCAGCAGCTTGGCAGGGTTGACTAATGAAAAACTGTTTTTT | NA | once | TRBJ1-4 | TRBV5-6
CASRGVGGLSGELFF | TGTGCCAGTAGAGGGGTGGGGGGGCTATCCGGGGAGCTGTTTTTT | NA | NA | TRBJ2-2 | TRBV19
CASSEEGYSNQPQHF | TGTGCCAGCAGCGAGGAGGGTTATAGCAATCAGCCCCAGCATTTT | NA | NA | TRBJ1-5 | TRBV7-2
CASSQSRNNSPLHF | TGTGCCAGCAGTCAATCTAGGAATAATTCACCCCTCCACTTT | NA | NA | TRBJ1-6 | TRBV6-5
CASSPLGAAGSPLHF | TGTGCCAGCAGTCCTCTGGGAGCCGCGGGTTCACCCCTCCACTTT | NA | few | TRBJ1-6 | TRBV2
CASSPGLAAAEQYF | TGTGCCAGCAGCCCAGGACTAGCGGCCGCCGAGCAGTACTTC | TRBD2 | once | TRBJ2-7 | TRBV7-9
CASSSLSYEQYF | TGTGCCAGCAGCTCTCTATCCTACGAGCAGTACTTC | NA | NA | TRBJ2-7 | TRBV7-9
CASSLGLAGPNEQFF | TGTGCCAGCAGTTTGGGACTAGCGGGGCCTAATGAGCAGTTCTTC | TRBD2 | once | TRBJ2-1 | TRBV27
CASRFATGGYNSPLHF | TGTGCAAGTCGCTTCGCCACGGGGGGCTATAATTCACCCCTCCACTTT | NA | once | TRBJ1-6 | TRBV12-2
CASYEDGSWEKLFF | TGTGCCAGCTACGAGGATGGGTCCTGGGAAAAACTGTTTTTT | NA | NA | TRBJ1-4 | TRBV2
CASSLAGTTYEQYF | TGTGCCAGCAGCTTAGCGGGGACTACCTACGAGCAGTACTTC | TRBD2 | few | TRBJ2-7 | TRBV7-9
CASRVEGVSGDTQYF | TGTGCCAGCAGGGTTGAGGGGGTTTCGGGAGATACGCAGTATTTT | NA | NA | TRBJ2-3 | TRBV2
CASSWRQGCEQYF | TGCGCCAGCAGCTGGAGACAGGGTTGCGAGCAGTACTTC | TRBD1 | NA | TRBJ2-7 | TRBV5-1
CASSERLGTENSPLHF | TGTGCCAGCAGCGAGCGACTCGGGACAGAAAATTCACCCCTCCACTTT | TRBD1 | NA | TRBJ1-6 | TRBV11-3
CAWFIKDRPGGGYTF | TGTGCCTGGTTTATAAAAGACAGGCCCGGTGGTGGCTACACCTTC | NA | NA | TRBJ1-2 | TRBV30
CASSPRLAGGHVNEQFF | TGTGCCAGCAGCCCCCGACTAGCGGGGGGCCACGTCAATGAGCAGTTCTTC | TRBD2 | NA | TRBJ2-1 | TRBV7-2
CASSGNRVTGELFF | TGTGCCAGTTCAGGGAACCGAGTCACCGGGGAGCTGTTTTTT | NA | NA | TRBJ2-2 | TRBV19
CASRPGWGGERNTIYF | TGTGCCAGCAGACCCGGGTGGGGGGGAGAACGAAACACCATATATTTT | NA | NA | TRBJ1-3 | TRBV5-4
CASSQTGVQPQHF | TGTGCCAGCAGCCAGACAGGGGTTCAGCCCCAGCATTTT | TRBD1 | NA | TRBJ1-5 | TRBV6-1
CASSLLPGVDGYTF | TGCGCCAGCAGCTTGCTCCCAGGGGTGGATGGCTACACCTTC | NA | NA | TRBJ1-2 | TRBV5-1
CASSSRQGQGGELFF | TGTGCCAGCAGCTCCAGACAGGGACAGGGCGGGGAGCTGTTTTTT | TRBD1 | NA | TRBJ2-2 | TRBV5-4
CASSSRLAGGIDTQYF | TGCGCCAGCAGCTCGAGACTAGCGGGGGGGATAGATACGCAGTATTTT | TRBD2 | NA | TRBJ2-3 | TRBV5-1
CASSLSGGHGQETQYF | TGTGCCAGCAGCCTGAGCGGGGGGCACGGGCAAGAGACCCAGTACTTC | TRBD2 | NA | TRBJ2-5 | TRBV5-4
CASSSGQGTDTQYF | TGTGCCAGCAGCTCCGGACAGGGAACAGATACGCAGTATTTT | TRBD1 | many | TRBJ2-3 | TRBV7-9
CASRGAVYPGATNEKLFF | TGTGCCAGCAGAGGGGCGGTCTATCCGGGTGCAACTAATGAAAAACTGTTTTTT | NA | NA | TRBJ1-4 | TRBV2
CASSLGAVSSYNEQFF | TGCGCCAGCAGCTTAGGGGCTGTGAGCTCCTACAATGAGCAGTTCTTC | NA | NA | TRBJ2-1 | TRBV5-1
CASGRGPYEQYF | TGTGCCAGCGGCAGGGGGCCTTACGAGCAGTACTTC | TRBD1 | NA | TRBJ2-7 | TRBV2
CAWMRGRTEAFF | TGTGCCTGGATGAGGGGGCGAACTGAAGCTTTCTTT | TRBD1 | NA | TRBJ1-1 | TRBV30
CASSLAIQGAGGETQYF | TGTGCCAGCAGCTTGGCAATACAGGGGGCCGGCGGAGAGACCCAGTACTTC | TRBD1 | NA | TRBJ2-5 | TRBV5-6
CASSQGAAGSFYEQYF | TGCGCCAGCAGCCAAGGGGCGGCTGGGAGTTTTTACGAGCAGTACTTC | NA | few | TRBJ2-7 | TRBV4-1
CASSFSHPAGGGDTQYF | TGCGCCAGCAGCTTTAGCCACCCAGCGGGAGGTGGAGATACGCAGTATTTT | TRBD2 | few | TRBJ2-3 | TRBV4-1
CASSFSGASGGYEQFF | TGCGCCAGCAGCTTCTCTGGGGCTAGCGGGGGCTATGAGCAGTTCTTC | TRBD2 | NA | TRBJ2-1 | TRBV5-1
CASSANVGGEQFF | TGTGCCAGCAGCGCAAACGTGGGGGGTGAGCAGTTCTTC | NA | NA | TRBJ2-1 | TRBV13
CASSVDRTVFGFF | TGTGCCAGCAGCGTGGACAGGACCGTCTTTGGTTTCTTT | TRBD1 | NA | TRBJ1-1 | TRBV5-4
CASSATRAGYEQYF | TGTGCCAGCAGCGCAACTAGGGCCGGCTACGAGCAGTACTTC | NA | NA | TRBJ2-7 | TRBV11-3
CASSTQGVGDTQYF | TGTGCCAGCAGCACTCAGGGTGTTGGAGATACGCAGTATTTT | NA | NA | TRBJ2-3 | TRBV5-4
CASSGGFWVRQETQYF | TGCGCCAGCAGTGGGGGCTTTTGGGTCCGCCAAGAGACCCAGTACTTC | NA | few | TRBJ2-5 | TRBV10-2
CASSEDRGFHF | TGTGCCAGCAGTGAAGACAGGGGGTTCCACTTC | TRBD1 | once | TRBJ2-4 | TRBV2
CASGPLRGNTEAFF | TGTGCTAGTGGTCCCCTCCGGGGGAACACTGAAGCTTTCTTT | NA | NA | TRBJ1-1 | TRBV12-5
CASRGGSPSYEQYF | TGTGCCAGCAGGGGCGGGAGCCCCTCCTACGAGCAGTACTTC | TRBD2 | NA | TRBJ2-7 | TRBV2
CAISEPGQGAGNTIYF | TGTGCCATCAGTGAGCCCGGACAGGGTGCTGGAAACACCATATATTTT | TRBD1 | NA | TRBJ1-3 | TRBV10-3
CASSQELRGGNTGELFF | TGTGCCAGCAGCCAAGAATTGCGCGGGGGGAACACCGGGGAGCTGTTTTTT | TRBD2 | NA | TRBJ2-2 | TRBV4-2
CASSLAGDRVTAGSYTF | TGTGCCAGCAGCCTTGCGGGGGACAGGGTGACGGCGGGAAGCTACACCTTC | TRBD1 | NA | TRBJ1-2 | TRBV14
CASSLEAITGELFF | TGCGCCAGCAGCTTGGAAGCCATCACCGGGGAGCTGTTTTTT | NA | NA | TRBJ2-2 | TRBV5-1
CSVEKGQHHGYTF | TGCAGCGTTGAAAAGGGACAGCACCATGGCTACACCTTC | TRBD1 | NA | TRBJ1-2 | TRBV29-1
CASGHGTQQEQFF | TGTGCTAGTGGTCACGGGACACAGCAGGAGCAGTTCTTC | NA | NA | TRBJ2-1 | TRBV12-5
CASSLAPGGGRNEQFF | TGTGCCAGCAGCTTAGCGCCAGGCGGGGGGAGGAATGAGCAGTTCTTC | TRBD2 | NA | TRBJ2-1 | TRBV7-2
CASSVGQGPGYEQYF | TGTGCCAGCAGCGTTGGACAGGGGCCCGGCTACGAGCAGTACTTC | TRBD1 | NA | TRBJ2-7 | TRBV9
CASSQGTDTQYF | TGTGCCAGCAGTCAGGGCACAGATACGCAGTATTTT | NA | NA | TRBJ2-3 | TRBV13
CASSAQGVGSPLHF | TGTGCCAGTAGTGCACAGGGGGTTGGGTCACCCCTCCACTTT | TRBD1 | NA | TRBJ1-6 | TRBV19
CASSLSPGQVYEQYF | TGTGCCAGCAGCTTATCCCCGGGACAGGTCTACGAGCAGTACTTC | TRBD1 | NA | TRBJ2-7 | TRBV5-4
CAWSGTGDIYNEQFF | TGTGCCTGGAGTGGTACGGGGGATATTTACAATGAGCAGTTCTTC | NA | NA | TRBJ2-1 | TRBV30
CASSPGTGGRVNYGYTF | TGCGCCAGCAGCCCCGGGACAGGGGGAAGAGTTAACTATGGCTACACCTTC | TRBD1 | NA | TRBJ1-2 | TRBV5-1